These T cell receptor beta chains were read from a single sample in a study of T cell clones after liver transplantation. Their target antigens are unknown. The protocol was immunoSEQ multiplex PCR, while the TCRdb copy is restricted to in-frame clones and leaves out a portion. The sample holds a few thousand clones, 25% to 30% seen once. Sequenced sample: CD4+ T cells from cultured PBMCs. The receptors come from a human patient who received a liver transplant. Some of these T cells may belong to the graft donor. The CDR3 runs from the conserved cysteine through the conserved F or W. Each record gives: V gene, CDR3 length, clone size, J gene, D gene, CDR3 protein, CDR3 DNA. D genes are given only for firm matches. Clone size is shown for a subset of rows, as once, few, many or a class of expanded clone.

V: TRBV7-4
length: 15
size: .
J: TRBJ2-7
D: .
CDR3: CASSLGATAFYEQYF
DNA: TGTGCCAGCAGCTTGGGCGCGACGGCATTCTACGAGCAGTACTTC

V: TRBV15
length: 14
size: .
J: TRBJ2-7
D: TRBD2
CDR3: CATSRAGGSYEQYF
DNA: TGTGCCACCAGCAGAGCCGGGGGGTCCTACGAGCAGTACTTC

V: TRBV11-1
length: 14
size: .
J: TRBJ2-5
D: TRBD1
CDR3: CASSSDRWGETQYF
DNA: TGTGCCAGCAGTTCGGACAGGTGGGGAGAGACCCAGTACTTC

V: TRBV2
length: 15
size: few
J: TRBJ1-5
D: .
CDR3: CASREGVVSNQPQHF
DNA: TGTGCCAGCAGAGAAGGGGTCGTTAGCAATCAGCCCCAGCATTTT

V: TRBV7-2
length: 14
size: .
J: TRBJ2-3
D: .
CDR3: CASSRYRLTDTQYF
DNA: TGTGCCAGCAGCCGCTACCGGCTCACAGATACGCAGTATTTT

V: TRBV9
length: 15
size: few
J: TRBJ2-2
D: .
CDR3: CASSVGRANTGELFF
DNA: TGTGCCAGCAGCGTAGGTAGGGCGAACACCGGGGAGCTGTTTTTT

V: TRBV4-3
length: 16
size: few
J: TRBJ2-4
D: TRBD2
CDR3: CASSPLAGAAKNIQYF
DNA: TGCGCCAGCAGCCCCCTAGCGGGGGCGGCCAAAAACATTCAGTACTTC

V: TRBV20-1
length: 11
size: large
J: TRBJ2-7
D: .
CDR3: CSAMTGYEQYF
DNA: TGCAGTGCCATGACTGGTTACGAGCAGTACTTC

V: TRBV5-1
length: 14
size: medium-sized
J: TRBJ2-7
D: .
CDR3: CASSLGAGDYGQYF
DNA: TGCGCCAGCAGCCTAGGGGCAGGCGACTACGGGCAGTACTTC

V: TRBV5-6
length: 16
size: .
J: TRBJ2-1
D: TRBD2
CDR3: CASSFRGASGGGEQFF
DNA: TGTGCCAGCAGCTTCCGCGGGGCCAGCGGGGGGGGTGAGCAGTTCTTC

V: TRBV29-1
length: 12
size: .
J: TRBJ1-1
D: .
CDR3: CSASTGRHEAFF
DNA: TGCAGCGCATCAACGGGCCGGCATGAAGCTTTCTTT

V: TRBV5-4
length: 15
size: few
J: TRBJ2-2
D: .
CDR3: CASSLSPRTTGELFF
DNA: TGTGCCAGCAGCTTAAGTCCCCGAACCACCGGGGAGCTGTTTTTT

V: TRBV10-1
length: 15
size: .
J: TRBJ2-3
D: TRBD2
CDR3: CASTLTGLTTDTQYF
DNA: TGCGCCAGCACCTTGACGGGACTAACCACAGATACGCAGTATTTT

V: TRBV13
length: 15
size: .
J: TRBJ2-3
D: TRBD2
CDR3: CASRPFGGATDTQYF
DNA: TGTGCCAGCAGACCTTTCGGGGGGGCCACAGATACGCAGTATTTT

V: TRBV7-2
length: 15
size: few
J: TRBJ2-3
D: .
CDR3: CASSFIRGGTDTQYF
DNA: TGTGCCAGCAGCTTTATACGCGGCGGCACAGATACGCAGTATTTT

V: TRBV7-9
length: 15
size: medium-sized
J: TRBJ2-1
D: TRBD2
CDR3: CASSLGTSVYNEQFF
DNA: TGTGCCAGCAGCTTAGGGACTAGCGTTTACAATGAGCAGTTCTTC

V: TRBV5-3
length: 10
size: medium-sized
J: TRBJ2-7
D: .
CDR3: CARSGGRPYF
DNA: TGTGCCAGAAGCGGCGGCCGACCGTACTTC

V: TRBV27
length: 15
size: .
J: TRBJ2-4
D: .
CDR3: CASSLIGSAKNIQYF
DNA: TGTGCCAGCAGTTTAATAGGGTCCGCCAAAAACATTCAGTACTTC

V: TRBV5-6
length: 13
size: .
J: TRBJ2-7
D: .
CDR3: CASSPPLANEQYF
DNA: TGTGCCAGCAGCCCGCCGCTGGCCAACGAGCAGTACTTC

V: TRBV7-2
length: 15
size: medium-sized
J: TRBJ1-6
D: .
CDR3: CASSLGIGMDSPLHF
DNA: TGTGCCAGCAGCTTAGGAATAGGGATGGATTCACCCCTCCACTTT

V: TRBV10-3
length: 14
size: .
J: TRBJ2-2
D: TRBD2
CDR3: CAISGGADTGELFF
DNA: TGTGCCATCAGCGGGGGGGCGGACACCGGGGAGCTGTTTTTT

V: TRBV28
length: 13
size: few
J: TRBJ1-1
D: .
CDR3: CATEWEGGTEAFF
DNA: TGTGCCACCGAATGGGAGGGGGGCACTGAAGCTTTCTTT

V: TRBV9
length: 19
size: .
J: TRBJ2-1
D: .
CDR3: CASSVDGQRTPLQENEQFF
DNA: TGTGCCAGCAGCGTAGATGGACAGCGAACGCCCCTACAAGAGAATGAGCAGTTCTTC

V: TRBV19
length: 16
size: large
J: TRBJ1-3
D: .
CDR3: CASDTAQGSSGNTIYF
DNA: TGTGCCAGTGACACCGCACAGGGCAGCTCTGGAAACACCATATATTTT

V: TRBV9
length: 14
size: .
J: TRBJ2-3
D: .
CDR3: CASSVVHLTDTQYF
DNA: TGTGCCAGCAGCGTAGTTCACCTCACAGATACGCAGTATTTT

V: TRBV5-4
length: 15
size: .
J: TRBJ2-1
D: .
CDR3: CASSLDQGSYNEQFF
DNA: TGTGCCAGCAGCTTGGACCAGGGTTCCTACAATGAGCAGTTCTTC

V: TRBV4-1
length: 15
size: .
J: TRBJ2-5
D: .
CDR3: CASSQDSGAGETQYF
DNA: TGCGCCAGCAGCCAAGATTCGGGGGCCGGAGAGACCCAGTACTTC

V: TRBV6-5
length: 14
size: .
J: TRBJ1-6
D: .
CDR3: CASVPGPGDSPLHF
DNA: TGTGCCAGCGTACCAGGGCCGGGGGATTCACCCCTCCACTTT

V: TRBV5-4
length: 13
size: few
J: TRBJ1-4
D: .
CDR3: CASSLGPHEKLFF
DNA: TGTGCCAGCAGCTTGGGGCCCCATGAAAAACTGTTTTTT

V: TRBV4-2
length: 15
size: .
J: TRBJ1-2
D: TRBD1
CDR3: CASSWRRGQGSGYTF
DNA: TGTGCCAGCAGCTGGAGACGCGGACAGGGAAGTGGCTACACCTTC

V: TRBV11-2
length: 13
size: .
J: TRBJ1-1
D: .
CDR3: CASSLLMSTEAFF
DNA: TGTGCCAGCAGCTTGCTTATGTCTACTGAAGCTTTCTTT

V: TRBV7-3
length: 14
size: .
J: TRBJ2-1
D: TRBD1
CDR3: CASKSGQGFDEQFF
DNA: TGTGCCAGCAAATCGGGACAGGGGTTCGATGAGCAGTTCTTC

V: TRBV5-4
length: 13
size: medium-sized
J: TRBJ2-3
D: .
CDR3: CASSQKGADTQYF
DNA: TGTGCCAGCAGCCAGAAGGGGGCAGATACGCAGTATTTT

V: TRBV28
length: 12
size: .
J: TRBJ2-1
D: TRBD2
CDR3: CASSLGLRKQFF
DNA: TGTGCCAGCAGTTTGGGACTAAGGAAGCAGTTCTTC

V: TRBV10-3
length: 18
size: few
J: TRBJ2-6
D: .
CDR3: CAISDGGLQSSGANVLTF
DNA: TGTGCCATCAGTGATGGGGGGCTCCAGAGCTCTGGGGCCAACGTCCTGACTTTC